One T cell receptor (beta chain) is described in this entry. The data are from a study of blood T cell repertoires in COVID-19. Study overall: The United States, Italy and Spain provided the acute and convalescent COVID-19 samples.

The CDR3 runs to 15 residues. Germline assignment: CDR1 SGHRS and CDR2 YFSETQ. J was trimmed by 4 bases and V by 4 bases; bases with no gene match: 8. Per the original methods: Reference gene primer amplification gave nucleated cell count estimates. Using immunoSEQ multiplex PCR, the repertoire was profiled, and TCRdb retains in-frame clones only, with some absent. V and J calls and clone size are those listed in that table; D and trimming were worked out from the DNA. The table shows some 70,000 clones, with 73% occurring only once. This clonotype was sampled from a man between 60 and 75 years old with acute or convalescent COVID-19. The sample taken for sequencing was peripheral blood. The gene calls are TRBV5-1 and TRBJ2-3; 8 bases fit TRBD1. In DNA form, the CDR3 reads TGCGCCAGCAGCCCTCTTAGCAGGGGGCCAGATACGCAGTATTTT. It specifies CASSPLSRGPDTQYF.